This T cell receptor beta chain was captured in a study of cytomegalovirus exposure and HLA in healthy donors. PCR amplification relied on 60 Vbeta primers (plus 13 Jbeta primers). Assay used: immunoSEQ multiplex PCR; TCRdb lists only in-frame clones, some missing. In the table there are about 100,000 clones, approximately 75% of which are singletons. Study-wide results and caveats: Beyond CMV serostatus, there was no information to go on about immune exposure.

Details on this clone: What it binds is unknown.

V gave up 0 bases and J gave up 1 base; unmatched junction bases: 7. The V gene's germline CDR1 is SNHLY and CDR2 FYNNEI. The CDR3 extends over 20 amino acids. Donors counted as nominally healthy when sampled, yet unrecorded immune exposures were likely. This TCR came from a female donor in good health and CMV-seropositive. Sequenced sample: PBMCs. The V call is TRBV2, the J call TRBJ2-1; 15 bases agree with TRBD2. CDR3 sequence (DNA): TGTGCCAGCAGTGAAGCGAGGACTAGCGGGGGGGCCATATCCTACAATGAGCAGTTCTTC. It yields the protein CASSEARTSGGAISYNEQFF.